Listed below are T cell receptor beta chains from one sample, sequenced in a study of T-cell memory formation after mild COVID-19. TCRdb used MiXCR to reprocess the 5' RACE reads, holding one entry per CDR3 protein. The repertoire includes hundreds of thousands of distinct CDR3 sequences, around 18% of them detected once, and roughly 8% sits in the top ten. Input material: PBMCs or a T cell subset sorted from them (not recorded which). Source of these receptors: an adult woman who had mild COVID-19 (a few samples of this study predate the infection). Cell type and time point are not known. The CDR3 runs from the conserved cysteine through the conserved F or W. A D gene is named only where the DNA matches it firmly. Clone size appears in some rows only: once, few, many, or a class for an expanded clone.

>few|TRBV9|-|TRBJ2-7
CASSVDDRAYEQYF
TGTGCCAGCAGCGTAGACGACAGAGCCTACGAGCAGTACTTC
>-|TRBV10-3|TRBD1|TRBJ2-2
CATGTGGINTGELFF
TGTGCCACCGGGACAGGGGGCATCAACACCGGGGAGCTGTTTTTT
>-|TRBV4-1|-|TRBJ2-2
CASSQEGIASGELFF
TGCGCCAGCAGCCAAGAGGGGATAGCAAGCGGGGAGCTGTTTTTT
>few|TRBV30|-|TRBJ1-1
CAWSVDGRSTEAFF
TGTGCCTGGAGTGTTGACGGGCGGAGCACTGAAGCTTTCTTT
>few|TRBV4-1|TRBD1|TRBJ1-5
CASSPLEQGAGQPQHF
TGCGCCAGCAGCCCGTTGGAACAGGGGGCAGGGCAGCCCCAGCATTTT
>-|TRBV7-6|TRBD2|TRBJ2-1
CASSWSRPASLAGVNEQFF
TGTGCCAGCAGCTGGAGCCGGCCGGCGAGCCTAGCGGGAGTCAATGAGCAGTTCTTC
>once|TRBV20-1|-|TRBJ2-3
CRARDNPGLYF
TGCAGAGCTAGAGACAACCCGGGGTTATATTTT
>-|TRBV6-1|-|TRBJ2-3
CASSEPLHTDTQYF
TGTGCCAGCAGTGAACCACTTCACACAGATACGCAGTATTTT
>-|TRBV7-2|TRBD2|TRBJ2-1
CASSFSGRASNEQFF
TGTGCCAGCAGCTTCAGCGGGAGGGCATCCAATGAGCAGTTCTTC
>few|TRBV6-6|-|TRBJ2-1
CASSYDGKKGGEQFF
TGTGCCAGCAGTTATGATGGAAAGAAGGGTGGTGAGCAGTTCTTC
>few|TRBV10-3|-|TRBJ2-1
CAISGTENNEQFF
TGTGCCATCAGCGGGACCGAAAACAATGAGCAGTTCTTC
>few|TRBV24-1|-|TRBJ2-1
CATSESYPGNEQFF
TGTGCCACCAGTGAATCGTACCCTGGGAATGAGCAGTTCTTC
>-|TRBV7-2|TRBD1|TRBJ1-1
CASSLARGFNEAFF
TGTGCCAGCAGCTTAGCCAGGGGGTTCAATGAAGCTTTCTTT
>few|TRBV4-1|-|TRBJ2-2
CASSAYTGGTGELFF
TGCGCCAGCAGCGCCTATACCGGGGGAACCGGGGAGCTGTTTTTT
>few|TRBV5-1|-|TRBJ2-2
CASRDSGTGELFF
TGCGCCAGCAGAGATAGCGGCACCGGGGAGCTGTTTTTT
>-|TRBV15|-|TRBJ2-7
CATSRVRLGEQYF
TGTGCCACCAGCAGAGTAAGGTTGGGGGAGCAGTACTTC
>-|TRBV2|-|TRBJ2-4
CASSDPTLRPGTPRAHSAKNIQYF
TGTGCCAGCAGTGATCCCACCTTGAGGCCCGGGACGCCCCGAGCTCATTCGGCCAAAAACATTCAGTACTTC
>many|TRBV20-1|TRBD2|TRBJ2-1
CSARDSGGAWEQFF
TGCAGTGCTAGAGATAGCGGGGGGGCTTGGGAGCAGTTCTTC
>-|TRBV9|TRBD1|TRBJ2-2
CASSRTGGRTGELFF
TGTGCCAGCAGCAGGACAGGGGGCAGGACCGGGGAGCTGTTTTTT
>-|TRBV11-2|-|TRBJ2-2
CASSLDKLRLNTGELFF
TGTGCCAGCAGCTTAGATAAACTCCGCCTTAACACCGGGGAGCTGTTTTTT
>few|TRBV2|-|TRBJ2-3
CASTGPSTDTQYF
TGTGCCAGCACCGGGCCCAGCACAGATACGCAGTATTTT
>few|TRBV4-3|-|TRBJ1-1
CASSQELTGTEAFF
TGCGCCAGCAGCCAAGAGCTGACAGGCACTGAAGCTTTCTTT
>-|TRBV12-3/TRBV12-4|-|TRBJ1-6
CASSSYGGSPLHF
TGTGCCAGCAGTTCATACGGGGGTTCACCCCTCCACTTT
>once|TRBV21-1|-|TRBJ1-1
CANGGREDTEAFF
TGTGCCAATGGGGGGCGGGAGGACACTGAAGCTTTCTTT
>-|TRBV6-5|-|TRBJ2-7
CASSSDGDEQYF
TGTGCCAGCAGCTCCGACGGAGACGAGCAGTACTTC
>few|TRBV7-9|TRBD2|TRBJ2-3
CASSLVGTSGDTQYF
TGTGCCAGCAGCTTAGTTGGGACTAGCGGGGATACGCAGTATTTT
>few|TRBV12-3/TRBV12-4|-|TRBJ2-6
CASRPGGGNLIGANVLTF
TGTGCCAGCAGACCCGGAGGGGGTAATTTAATCGGGGCCAACGTCCTGACTTTC
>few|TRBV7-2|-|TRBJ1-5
CASSLTQNSNQPQHF
TGTGCCAGCAGCTTAACACAGAATAGCAATCAGCCCCAGCATTTT
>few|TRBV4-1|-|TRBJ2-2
CASSQDVLATTPFTGELFF
TGCGCCAGCAGCCAAGACGTCCTAGCGACGACGCCGTTCACCGGGGAGCTGTTTTTT
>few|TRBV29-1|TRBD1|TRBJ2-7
CSVLGQGSSYEQYF
TGCAGCGTCCTCGGACAGGGGAGCTCCTACGAGCAGTACTTC
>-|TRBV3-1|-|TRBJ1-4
CASSQGDKKEKLFF
TGTGCCAGCAGCCAAGGGGACAAGAAAGAAAAACTGTTTTTT
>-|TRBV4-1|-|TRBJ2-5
CASSPSGAQETQYF
TGCGCCAGCAGCCCCTCGGGGGCGCAAGAGACCCAGTACTTC
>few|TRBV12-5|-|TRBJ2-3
CASGTRRADTQYF
TGTGCTAGTGGAACCCGGAGGGCAGATACGCAGTATTTT
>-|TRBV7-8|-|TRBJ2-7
CASSPRMEGVRRGQYF
TGTGCCAGCAGCCCCCGGATGGAGGGAGTACGCAGGGGGCAGTACTTC
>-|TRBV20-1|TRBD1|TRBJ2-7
CSARQRQGVWYEQYF
TGCAGTGCTAGGCAGCGACAGGGGGTATGGTACGAGCAGTACTTC
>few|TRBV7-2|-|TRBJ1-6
CASSLGSQGGFHF
TGTGCCAGCAGCTTAGGATCACAGGGCGGGTTCCACTTT
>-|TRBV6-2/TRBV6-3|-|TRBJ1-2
CASRRLSYGYTF
TGTGCCAGCCGGCGGCTAAGCTATGGCTACACCTTC
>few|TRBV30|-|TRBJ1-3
CAWKVQAYGNTIYF
TGTGCCTGGAAAGTGCAGGCTTATGGAAACACCATATATTTT
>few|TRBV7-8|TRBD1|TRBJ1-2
CASSLGGQGRKNGYTF
TGTGCCAGCAGCTTAGGAGGACAGGGGAGGAAGAATGGCTACACCTTC
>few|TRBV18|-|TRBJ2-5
CASSPNTGGETQYF
TGTGCCAGCTCACCGAATACAGGAGGGGAGACCCAGTACTTC
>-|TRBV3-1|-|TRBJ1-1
CASSQFGTLNTEAFF
TGTGCCAGCAGCCAATTTGGGACACTGAACACTGAAGCTTTCTTT
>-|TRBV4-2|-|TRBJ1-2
CASSDERGNYGYTF
TGTGCCAGCAGCGACGAACGGGGAAACTATGGCTACACCTTC
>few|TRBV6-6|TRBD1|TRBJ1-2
CASRFDRGLYGYTF
TGTGCCAGCAGATTCGACAGGGGGCTCTACGGCTACACCTTC
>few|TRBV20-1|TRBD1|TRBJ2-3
CSASAGTGASTDTQYF
TGCAGTGCCTCAGCCGGGACAGGGGCCAGCACAGATACGCAGTATTTT
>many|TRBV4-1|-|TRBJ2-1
CASSLTVVGEFYEQFF
TGCGCCAGCAGCCTCACCGTGGTGGGGGAGTTCTATGAGCAGTTCTTC
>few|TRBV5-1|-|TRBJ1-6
CASSAGTNSPLHF
TGCGCCAGCAGCGCGGGGACCAATTCACCCCTCCACTTT
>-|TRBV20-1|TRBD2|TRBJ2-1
CSASYWSAGSNNEQFF
TGCAGTGCTAGTTATTGGTCAGCGGGATCTAACAATGAGCAGTTCTTC
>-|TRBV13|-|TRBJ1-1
CASSSPTKGNTEAFF
TGTGCCAGCAGCTCACCGACTAAGGGGAACACTGAAGCTTTCTTT
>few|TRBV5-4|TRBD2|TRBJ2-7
CASSLETSGLYEQYF
TGTGCCAGCAGCTTGGAGACTAGCGGGCTCTACGAGCAGTACTTC
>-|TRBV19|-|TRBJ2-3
CATSQEISTDTQYF
TGTGCCACATCACAGGAGATAAGCACAGATACGCAGTATTTT
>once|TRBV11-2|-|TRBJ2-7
CASSLEYGEYEQYF
TGTGCCAGCAGCTTAGAGTACGGGGAGTACGAGCAGTACTTC
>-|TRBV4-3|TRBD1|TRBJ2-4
CASSRTAQGVGNIQYF
TGCGCCAGCAGCCGGACGGCCCAGGGGGTAGGAAACATTCAGTACTTC